A selection of T cell receptor beta chains follows, all from one sample in a study of shared clonotypes between healthy human individuals. Sequencing was performed with immunoSEQ multiplex PCR; in TCRdb, only in-frame clones are kept and a portion is missing. The sample lists about 2.1 million clones, roughly 95% occurring once. Sequencing used naive CD8+ T cells from PBMCs. Receptors originate from a man younger than 35 in good health. Some clones in this sample may be carry-over from other donors' samples. CDR3s include the opening cysteine and the closing phenylalanine or tryptophan. A D gene is named only where the DNA matches it firmly. A clone size is listed for some rows: how often the clone was seen (once, few, many), or a class if it is expanded.

CDR3nt	CDR3aa	d_gene	v_gene	j_gene	abundance
TGTGCCAGCAGCCCGTCCCTCCTCAGCGGGGCCACCCAAGAGACCCAGTACTTC	CASSPSLLSGATQETQYF	TRBD2	TRBV7-9	TRBJ2-5	-
TGTGCCACCCACGACGGGGCTAGCGGAACTAGCACAGATACGCAGTATTTT	CATHDGASGTSTDTQYF	TRBD2	TRBV2	TRBJ2-3	once
TGTGCCAGCAGTCTTAATCCCCGGGACAGAAATGAAAAACTGTTTTTT	CASSLNPRDRNEKLFF	TRBD1	TRBV28	TRBJ1-4	-
TGTGCCAGCAGCTTAGCGCTGGGGGGCGACCGGAATGGCTACACCTTC	CASSLALGGDRNGYTF	-	TRBV7-9	TRBJ1-2	-
TGTGCCAGCAGTAAAAAGAGGACAGGGGGCGGCGAGACCCAGTACTTC	CASSKKRTGGGETQYF	TRBD1	TRBV28	TRBJ2-5	-
TGTGCCAGCCCCTCACAGTCCCCCTACGAGCAGTACTTC	CASPSQSPYEQYF	-	TRBV28	TRBJ2-7	once
TGTGCCAGTAGTATGAACAGAAGATACAATGAGCAGTTCTTC	CASSMNRRYNEQFF	-	TRBV19	TRBJ2-1	-
TGTGCCAGCAGTTTCGCCGCGGGACCCTACGAGCAGTACTTC	CASSFAAGPYEQYF	-	TRBV27	TRBJ2-7	-
TGTGCCAGCAGCTTCTTAGGGGCAGGCTATGGCTACACCTTC	CASSFLGAGYGYTF	-	TRBV27	TRBJ1-2	-
TGTGCCAGCAGCTTTGGGTATGAGCAGTTCTTC	CASSFGYEQFF	-	TRBV11-3	TRBJ2-1	-
TGTGCCAGCAGCCTTGGCGTCGGACTAGCGAAGGAGCAGTTCTTC	CASSLGVGLAKEQFF	TRBD2	TRBV7-9	TRBJ2-1	-
TGTGCCAGCAGTTTAGTCTGGGGGTATGGGGAGACCCAGTACTTC	CASSLVWGYGETQYF	-	TRBV27	TRBJ2-5	-
TGTGCCAGTAGAGGGGATGAGCAGTTCTTC	CASRGDEQFF	-	TRBV19	TRBJ2-1	-
TGTGCCAGCAGCGTAGCTCAGGGGGGAGCTTTCTTT	CASSVAQGGAFF	TRBD1	TRBV9	TRBJ1-1	-
TGTGCCAGCAGCTTAAGGGCGGGAAGGAACATTCAGTACTTC	CASSLRAGRNIQYF	-	TRBV11-2	TRBJ2-4	-
TGTGCCAGCGATCGGGGCCAAGCGAACACTGAAGCTTTCTTT	CASDRGQANTEAFF	-	TRBV7-9	TRBJ1-1	-
TGTGTCAGAAGCGTACTAGCGGGAGGGCCCTTGAATTTGCGAGGCTACGAGCAGTACTTC	CVRSVLAGGPLNLRGYEQYF	-	TRBV7-5	TRBJ2-7	-
TGTGCCACCAATGGACTCCTAGCGGGACTCGGAGATACGCAGTATTTT	CATNGLLAGLGDTQYF	TRBD2	TRBV7-2	TRBJ2-3	-
TGTGCCATCAGTGAGCCAATACTAGCGGGAGTCTACGAGCAGTACTTC	CAISEPILAGVYEQYF	TRBD2	TRBV10-3	TRBJ2-7	-
TGTGCCAGCAGCCAAGATTTAGGGACTAGCGTCGACGAGCAGTACTTC	CASSQDLGTSVDEQYF	TRBD2	TRBV4-2	TRBJ2-7	-
TGTGCCAGCAGCTTCCCAAGGGGCGTCACTGAAGCTTTCTTT	CASSFPRGVTEAFF	-	TRBV13	TRBJ1-1	-
TGTGCCAGCAGCTTAGCCCCCCGGGAGTCCTACGAGCAGTACTTC	CASSLAPRESYEQYF	-	TRBV13	TRBJ2-7	-
TGTGCCAGCGCCAGCTCCTACGAGCAGTACTTC	CASASSYEQYF	-	TRBV7-9	TRBJ2-7	-
TGTGCCAGCAGTGAAGCCCGGGGGGTTGGGACCGGGGAGCTGTTTTTT	CASSEARGVGTGELFF	TRBD2	TRBV6-1	TRBJ2-2	-
TGTGCCATCAGTGAGTCGTGGCAGACGAATCAGCCCCAGCATTTT	CAISESWQTNQPQHF	-	TRBV10-3	TRBJ1-5	-